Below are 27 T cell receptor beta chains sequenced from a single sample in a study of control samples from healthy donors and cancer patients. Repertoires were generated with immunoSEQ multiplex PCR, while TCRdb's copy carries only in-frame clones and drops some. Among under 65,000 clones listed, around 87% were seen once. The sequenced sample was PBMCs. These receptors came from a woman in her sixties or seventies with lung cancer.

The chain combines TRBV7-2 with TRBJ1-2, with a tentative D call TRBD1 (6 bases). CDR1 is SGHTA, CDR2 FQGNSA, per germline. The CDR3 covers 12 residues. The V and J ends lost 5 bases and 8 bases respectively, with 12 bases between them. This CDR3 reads CASSLQGRGYTF. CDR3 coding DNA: TGTGCCAGCAGCCTACAGGGTCGGGGCTACACCTTC.

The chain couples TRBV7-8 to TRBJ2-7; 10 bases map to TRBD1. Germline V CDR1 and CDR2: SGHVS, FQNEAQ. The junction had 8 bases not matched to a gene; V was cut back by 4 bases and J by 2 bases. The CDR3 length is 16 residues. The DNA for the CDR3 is TGTGCCAGCAGCTATCGTGCAGGGACAGGGGCCTACGAGCAGTACTTC. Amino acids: CASSYRAGTGAYEQYF.

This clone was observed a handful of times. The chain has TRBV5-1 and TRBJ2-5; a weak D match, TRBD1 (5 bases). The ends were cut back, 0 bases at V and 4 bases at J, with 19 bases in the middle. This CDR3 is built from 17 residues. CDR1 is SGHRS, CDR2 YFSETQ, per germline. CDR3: CASSLGGRARVGETQYF. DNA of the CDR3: TGCGCCAGCAGCTTGGGAGGCAGGGCAAGAGTAGGAGAGACCCAGTACTTC.

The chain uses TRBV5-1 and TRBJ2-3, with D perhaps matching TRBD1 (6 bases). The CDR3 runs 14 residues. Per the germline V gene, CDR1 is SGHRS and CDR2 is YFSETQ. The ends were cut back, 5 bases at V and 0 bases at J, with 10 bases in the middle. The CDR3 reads CASRGASSTDTQYF. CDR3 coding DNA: TGCGCCAGCAGGGGGGCTTCTAGCACAGATACGCAGTATTTT. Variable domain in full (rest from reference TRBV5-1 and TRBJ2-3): KAGVTQTPRYLIKTRGQQVTLSCSPISGHRSVSWYQQTPGQGLQFLFEYFSETQRNKGNFPGRFSGRQFSNSRSEMNVSTLELGDSALYLCASRGASSTDTQYFGPGTRLTVL.

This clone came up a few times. The CDR3 here is CASSDLDRVSNYGYTF. CDR3 nucleotides: TGTGCCAGCAGTGACCTGGACAGGGTATCTAACTATGGCTACACCTTC. The gene calls are TRBV2 and TRBJ1-2; TRBD1 agrees at 8 bases. The V gene end was trimmed by 3 bases and the J gene end by 0 bases; junction bases not matched to a gene: 6. Per germline, CDR1 SNHLY and CDR2 FYNNEI. The CDR3 length is 16 residues.

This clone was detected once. CDR3 amino acids: CASRPGTAVETQYF. In nucleotides, the CDR3 is TGTGCCAGCAGACCTGGGACAGCCGTAGAGACCCAGTACTTC. This rearrangement joins TRBV28 to TRBJ2-5; 7 bases map to TRBD1. This CDR3 has 14 amino acids. Germline V lookup: CDR1 MDHEN, CDR2 SYDVKM. V shed 6 bases and J 4 bases; nucleotides not matched to a gene: 8.

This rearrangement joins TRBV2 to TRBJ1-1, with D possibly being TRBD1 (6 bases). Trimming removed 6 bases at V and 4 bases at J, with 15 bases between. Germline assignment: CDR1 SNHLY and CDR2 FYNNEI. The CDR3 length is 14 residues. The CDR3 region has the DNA TGTGCCAGCAGCGAGATAGGACAGAGCACTGAAGCTTTCTTT. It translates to CASSEIGQSTEAFF.

The CDR3 nucleotides are TGTGCCACCAGTGAGGGTTATCAGCCCCAGCATTTT. Translation: CATSEGYQPQHF. The chain links TRBV24-1 to TRBJ1-5, with no clear D. There are 12 residues in the CDR3. Trimming shortened V by 4 bases and J by 5 bases, and 5 bases separated the two germline ends. Germline loops: CDR1 KGHDR, CDR2 SFDVKD.

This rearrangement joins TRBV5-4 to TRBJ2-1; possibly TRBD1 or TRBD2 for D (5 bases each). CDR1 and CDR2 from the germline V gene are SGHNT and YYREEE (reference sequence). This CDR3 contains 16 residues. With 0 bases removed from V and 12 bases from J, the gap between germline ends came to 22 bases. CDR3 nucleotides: TGTGCCAGCAGCTTGGTGGGGACGGCGCAAAGGAGTGGGCAGTTCTTC. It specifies CASSLVGTAQRSGQFF.

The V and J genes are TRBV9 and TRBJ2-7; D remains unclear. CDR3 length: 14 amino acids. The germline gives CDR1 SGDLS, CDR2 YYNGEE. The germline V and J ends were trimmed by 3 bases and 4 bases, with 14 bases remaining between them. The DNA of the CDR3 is TGTGCCAGCAGCGCAACCCATGTAGGGTACGAGCAGTACTTC. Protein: CASSATHVGYEQYF.

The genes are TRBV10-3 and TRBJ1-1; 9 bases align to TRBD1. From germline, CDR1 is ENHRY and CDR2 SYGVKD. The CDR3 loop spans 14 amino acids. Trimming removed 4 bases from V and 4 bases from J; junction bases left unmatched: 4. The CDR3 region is CAISGQGVGTEAFF. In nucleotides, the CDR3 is TGTGCCATCAGTGGACAGGGGGTGGGCACTGAAGCTTTCTTT.

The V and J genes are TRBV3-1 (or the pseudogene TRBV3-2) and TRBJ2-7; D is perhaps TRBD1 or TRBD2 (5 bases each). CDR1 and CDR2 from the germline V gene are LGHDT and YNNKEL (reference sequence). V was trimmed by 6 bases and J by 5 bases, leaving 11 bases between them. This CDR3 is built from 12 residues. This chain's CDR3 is CASSLLGDEQYF. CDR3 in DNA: TGTGCCAGCAGTCTCCTGGGGGACGAGCAGTACTTC.

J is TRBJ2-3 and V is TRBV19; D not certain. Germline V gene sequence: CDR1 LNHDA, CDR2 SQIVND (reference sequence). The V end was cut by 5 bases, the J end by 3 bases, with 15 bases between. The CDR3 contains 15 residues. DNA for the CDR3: TGTGCCAGTAGTCTCGGTGGGGTACGGACAGATACGCAGTATTTT. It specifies CASSLGGVRTDTQYF.

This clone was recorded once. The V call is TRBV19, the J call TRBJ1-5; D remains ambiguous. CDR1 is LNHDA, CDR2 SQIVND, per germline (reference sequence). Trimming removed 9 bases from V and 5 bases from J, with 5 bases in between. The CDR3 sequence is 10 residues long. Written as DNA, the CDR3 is TGTGCCAGGAAGGATCAGCCCCAGCATTTT. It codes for CARKDQPQHF.

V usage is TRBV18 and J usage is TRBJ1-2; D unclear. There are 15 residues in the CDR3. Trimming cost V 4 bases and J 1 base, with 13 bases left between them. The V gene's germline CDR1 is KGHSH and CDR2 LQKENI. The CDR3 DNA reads TGTGCCAGCTCACTCTCTAACACCGATAACTATGGCTACACCTTC. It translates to CASSLSNTDNYGYTF.

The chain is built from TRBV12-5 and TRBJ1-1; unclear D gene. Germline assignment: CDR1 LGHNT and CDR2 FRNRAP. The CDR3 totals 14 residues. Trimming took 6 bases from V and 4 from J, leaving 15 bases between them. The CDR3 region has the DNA TGTGCTAGTGGCCTAGTTGGGGTGAGCACTGAAGCTTTCTTT. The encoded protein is CASGLVGVSTEAFF.

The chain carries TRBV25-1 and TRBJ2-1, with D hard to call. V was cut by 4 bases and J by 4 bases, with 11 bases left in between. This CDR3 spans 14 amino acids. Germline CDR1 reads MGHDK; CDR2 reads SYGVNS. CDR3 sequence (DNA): TGTGCCAGCAGTGGGGGTGGTTTTTACAATGAGCAGTTCTTC. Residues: CASSGGGFYNEQFF.

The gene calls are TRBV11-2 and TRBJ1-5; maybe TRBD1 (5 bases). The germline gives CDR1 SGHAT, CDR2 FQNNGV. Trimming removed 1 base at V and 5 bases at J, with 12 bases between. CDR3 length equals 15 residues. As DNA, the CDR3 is TGTGCCAGCAGCTTAGCAGGCCGGGGGGATCAGCCCCAGCATTTT. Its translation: CASSLAGRGDQPQHF.

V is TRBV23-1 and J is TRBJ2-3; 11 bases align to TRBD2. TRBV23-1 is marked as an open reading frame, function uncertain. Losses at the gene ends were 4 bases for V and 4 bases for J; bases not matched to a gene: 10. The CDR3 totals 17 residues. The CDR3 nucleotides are TGCGCCAGCAGTCCGCCCAGACTAGCGGGATCCTCAGATACGCAGTATTTT. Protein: CASSPPRLAGSSDTQYF.

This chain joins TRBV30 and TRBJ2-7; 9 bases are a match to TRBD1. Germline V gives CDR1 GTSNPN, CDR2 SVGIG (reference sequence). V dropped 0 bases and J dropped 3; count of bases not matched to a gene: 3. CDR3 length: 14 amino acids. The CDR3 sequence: CAWSVSGQGYEQYF. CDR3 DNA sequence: TGTGCCTGGAGTGTATCGGGACAGGGCTACGAGCAGTACTTC.

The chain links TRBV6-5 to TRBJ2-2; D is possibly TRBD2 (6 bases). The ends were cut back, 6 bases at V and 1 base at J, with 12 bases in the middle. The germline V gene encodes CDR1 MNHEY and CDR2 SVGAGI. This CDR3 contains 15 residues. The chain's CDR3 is CASSYARGNTGELFF. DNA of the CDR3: TGTGCCAGCAGCTACGCGCGGGGGAACACCGGGGAGCTGTTTTTT.

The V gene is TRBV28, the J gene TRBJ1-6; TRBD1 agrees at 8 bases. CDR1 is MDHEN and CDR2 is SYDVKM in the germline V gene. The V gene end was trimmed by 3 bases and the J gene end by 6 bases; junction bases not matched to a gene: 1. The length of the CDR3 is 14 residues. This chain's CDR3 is CASSLTGVNSPLHF. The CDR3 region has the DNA TGTGCCAGCAGTTTGACAGGGGTTAATTCACCCCTCCACTTT.

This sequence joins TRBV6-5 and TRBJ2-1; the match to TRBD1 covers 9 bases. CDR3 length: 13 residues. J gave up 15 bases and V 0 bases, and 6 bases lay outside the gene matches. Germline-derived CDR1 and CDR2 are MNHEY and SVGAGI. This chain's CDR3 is CASSYSGGTGWFF. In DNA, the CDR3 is TGTGCCAGCAGTTACTCGGGGGGGACAGGGTGGTTCTTC.

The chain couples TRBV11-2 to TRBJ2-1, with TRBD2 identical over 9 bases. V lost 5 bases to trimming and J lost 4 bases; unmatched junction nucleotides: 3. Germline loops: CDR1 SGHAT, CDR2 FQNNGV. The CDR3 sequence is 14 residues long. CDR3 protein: CASSTSGGYNEQFF. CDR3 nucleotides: TGTGCCAGCAGCACCAGCGGGGGGTACAATGAGCAGTTCTTC.

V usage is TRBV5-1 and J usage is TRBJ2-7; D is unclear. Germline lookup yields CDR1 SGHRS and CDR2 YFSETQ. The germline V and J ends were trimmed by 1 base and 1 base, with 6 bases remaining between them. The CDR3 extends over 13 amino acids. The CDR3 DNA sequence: TGCGCCAGCAGCTTGCAGGATTCCTACGAGCAGTACTTC. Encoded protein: CASSLQDSYEQYF.

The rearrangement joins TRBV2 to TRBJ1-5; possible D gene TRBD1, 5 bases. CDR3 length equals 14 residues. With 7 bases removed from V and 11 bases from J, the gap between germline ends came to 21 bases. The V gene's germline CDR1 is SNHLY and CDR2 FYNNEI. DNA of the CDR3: TGTGCCAGCACCCCAGGGCAGGTGGGGTCGGCCCAGCATTTT. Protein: CASTPGQVGSAQHF.

The CDR3 region has the DNA TGTGCCAGCAGCTTAGAAGCGGGGGGCCGGTTCTTC. This encodes CASSLEAGGRFF. The rearrangement joins TRBV13 to TRBJ2-1; 9 positions match TRBD2. V lost 1 base, J lost 15 bases, and 4 bases stayed unmatched. Germline values: CDR1 PRHDT, CDR2 FYEKMQ (reference sequence). The CDR3 contains 12 residues. The full variable domain, its missing parts supplied by reference TRBV13 and TRBJ2-1, is AAGVIQSPRHLIKEKRETATLKCYPIPRHDTVYWYQQGPGQDPQFLISFYEKMQSDKGSIPDRFSAQQFSDYHSELNMSSLELGDSALYFCASSLEAGGRFFGPGTRLTVL.